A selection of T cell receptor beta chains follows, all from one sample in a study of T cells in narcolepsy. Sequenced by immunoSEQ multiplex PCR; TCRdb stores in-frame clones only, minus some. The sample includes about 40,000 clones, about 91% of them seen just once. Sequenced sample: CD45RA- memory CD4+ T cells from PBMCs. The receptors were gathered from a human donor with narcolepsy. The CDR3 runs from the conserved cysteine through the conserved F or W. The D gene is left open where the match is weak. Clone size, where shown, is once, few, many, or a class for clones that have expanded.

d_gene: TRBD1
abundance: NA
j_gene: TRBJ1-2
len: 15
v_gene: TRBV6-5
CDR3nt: TGTGCCAGCAGTTACCCCACGACAGGGGGCTTTGGCTACACCTTC
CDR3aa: CASSYPTTGGFGYTF

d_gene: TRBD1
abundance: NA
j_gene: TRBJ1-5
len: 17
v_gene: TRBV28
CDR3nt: TGTGCCAGCAGGAACCGGGACAGGGGGTATAGCAATCAGCCCCAGCATTTT
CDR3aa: CASRNRDRGYSNQPQHF

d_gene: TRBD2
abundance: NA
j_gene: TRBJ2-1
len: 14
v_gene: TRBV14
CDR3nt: TGTGCCAGCAGCCAAGGCCCCGGGAGGAATGAGCAGTTCTTC
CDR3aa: CASSQGPGRNEQFF

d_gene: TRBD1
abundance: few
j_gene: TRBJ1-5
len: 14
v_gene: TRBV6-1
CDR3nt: TGTGCCAGCACGGGACAGGGAAGCCAACAGCCCCAGCATTTT
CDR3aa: CASTGQGSQQPQHF

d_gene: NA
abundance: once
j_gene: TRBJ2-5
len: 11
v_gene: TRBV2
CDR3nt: TGTGCCAGCGGCCTCGGGGAGACCCAGTACTTC
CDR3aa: CASGLGETQYF

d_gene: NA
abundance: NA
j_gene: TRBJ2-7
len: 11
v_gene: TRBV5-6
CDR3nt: TGTGCCAGCAGCCTGAACTACGAGCAGTACTTC
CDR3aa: CASSLNYEQYF

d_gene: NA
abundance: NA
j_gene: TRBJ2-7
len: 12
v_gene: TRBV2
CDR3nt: TGTGCCAGCAAAACGGACGCCTACGAGCAGTACTTC
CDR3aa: CASKTDAYEQYF

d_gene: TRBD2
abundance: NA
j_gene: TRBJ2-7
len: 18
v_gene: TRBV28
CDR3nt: TGTGCCAGCAGTTTGTCGGGACTAGCGGGAGCCTCCCAGTACGAGCAGTACTTC
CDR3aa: CASSLSGLAGASQYEQYF

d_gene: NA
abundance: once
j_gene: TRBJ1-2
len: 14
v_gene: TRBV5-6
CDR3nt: TGTGCCAGCAGCTCGCCCCTACCGGGGGCCGGCTACACCTTC
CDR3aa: CASSSPLPGAGYTF

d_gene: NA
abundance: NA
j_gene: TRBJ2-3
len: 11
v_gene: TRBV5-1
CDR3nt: TGCGCCAGCAGCTTGGAAGATACGCAGTATTTT
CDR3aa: CASSLEDTQYF

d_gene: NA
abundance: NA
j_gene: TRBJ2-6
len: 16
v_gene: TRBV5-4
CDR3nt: TGTGCCAGCAGTCTAGGGGGGGGCTCTGGGGCCAACGTCCTGACTTTC
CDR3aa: CASSLGGGSGANVLTF

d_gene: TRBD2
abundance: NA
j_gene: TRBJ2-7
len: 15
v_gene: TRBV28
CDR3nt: TGTGCCAGCAGTTTAGAAGGCAGCGGGGAATACGAGCAGTACTTC
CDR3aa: CASSLEGSGEYEQYF

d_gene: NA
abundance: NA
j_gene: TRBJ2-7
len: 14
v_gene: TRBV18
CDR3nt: TGTGCCAGCTCACCGGACATCAACACCTACGAGCAGTACTTC
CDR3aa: CASSPDINTYEQYF

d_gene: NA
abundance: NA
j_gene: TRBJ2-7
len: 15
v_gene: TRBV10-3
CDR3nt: TGTGCCATCAGTGGGGGGGCAAGGAGGACCTACGAGCAGTACTTC
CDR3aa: CAISGGARRTYEQYF

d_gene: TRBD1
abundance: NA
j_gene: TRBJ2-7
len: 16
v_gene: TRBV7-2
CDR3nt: TGTGCCAGCAGCAGTACCCGGGACAGAGACGCCTACGAGCAGTACTTC
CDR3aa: CASSSTRDRDAYEQYF

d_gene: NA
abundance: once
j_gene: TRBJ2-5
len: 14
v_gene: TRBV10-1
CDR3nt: TGCGCCAGCAGTGAGTCCGGCCTTCAAGAGACCCAGTACTTC
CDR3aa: CASSESGLQETQYF